This T cell receptor (beta chain) was identified during a study of T cells in Graves' hyperthyroidism and ophthalmopathy. Study conclusions and caveats: Blood also contained most expanded thyroid clonotypes above 0.001.

From RNA transcripts, TCR beta CDR3 regions were amplified. First-round RT-PCR with HTBI primers amplified the TCR CDR3 region. TCRdb redid the calling of the multiplex PCR reads with MiXCR, one entry per CDR3 protein. The repertoire consists of around 190,000 distinct CDR3 sequences, with about a sixth occurring once and the leading ten covering roughly 49%. This clonotype was detected ten times or more. Its antigen is unknown. Among the patients, aged 18 to 65, hyperthyroidism was newly diagnosed and had lasted under 2 months. The source of the PBMCs was less than 12 ml of fresh peripheral blood. Germline V gene data show CDR1 as SGHTA and CDR2 as FQGNSA. The CDR3 loop spans 17 amino acids. V lost 4 bases and J lost 3; bases outside the gene matches: 12.

Sequencing used blood. The clonotype originates from a woman between 50 and 59 years old with Graves' hyperthyroidism. The gene calls are TRBV7-2 and TRBJ2-7; 10 bases are shared with TRBD2. Here the CDR3 DNA reads TGTGCCAGCAGCTCCTTCTCTCAGCGGGAGGGGTTCTACGAGCAGTACTTC. It is translated as CASSSFSQREGFYEQYF.